This T cell receptor (beta chain) was obtained from a study of blood T cell repertoires in COVID-19. On the study more broadly: Material from acute and convalescent COVID-19 was sourced from the United States, Italy and Spain. From T cells, B-cell-depleted T cells, or PBMCs came the material, which was cDNA or gDNA.

V was pared by 0 bases and J by 3 bases, with 2 bases of the junction left unmatched. The CDR3 loop spans 16 amino acids. The germline CDR1 and CDR2 sequences are MNHEY and SMNVEV (reference sequence). Some clones are missing from TCRdb's copy, which holds only in-frame ones; the method was immunoSEQ multiplex PCR. The sample consists of around 50,000 clones, about 81% of them appearing once. The V and J genes are TRBV27 and TRBJ1-2; 12 bases agree with TRBD1. Source material: peripheral blood. The sequence was obtained from a woman aged 60-75 years with acute or convalescent COVID-19. CDR3 DNA: TGTGCCAGCAGTTTATCCCGGGACAGGGGGCACTATGGCTACACCTTC. Amino acids: CASSLSRDRGHYGYTF.